This TCR beta chain was identified during a study of T cell clones after liver transplantation. In the study overall: As an antigen-independent comparator, third-party-reactive TCRbeta sequences came from pre-transplant mixed lymphocyte reactions. Until 12-24 months post-transplant, subjects got standard immunosuppression and no induction.

J gave up 2 bases and V 0 bases, and 16 bases lay outside the gene matches. The CDR3 contains 21 residues. From germline, CDR1 is SGHRS and CDR2 YFSETQ. Notes on the study in general: In most of the 8 subjects, circulating graft-donor-reactive CD4 TCRbeta sequences fell significantly after transplant. Low donor cell numbers restricted donor-reactive repertoire measurement in two subjects.

Worth noting for this clone: The antigen is undetermined.

Assay used: immunoSEQ multiplex PCR; TCRdb lists only in-frame clones, some missing. The table lists some 70,000 clones, about four fifths of them singletons. The sequencing here drew on CD4+ T cells from blood, taken before liver transplant. This clonotype was obtained from a human donor who received a liver transplant. The chain combines TRBV5-1 with TRBJ2-2; 10 nucleotides line up with TRBD1. DNA for the CDR3: TGCGCCAGCAGCTTGGCTCGTAAAATCGGGACAGGGGATCTTAACACCGGGGAGCTGTTTTTT. Protein sequence: CASSLARKIGTGDLNTGELFF. Filled out from reference TRBV5-1 and TRBJ2-2, the complete variable domain reads KAGVTQTPRYLIKTRGQQVTLSCSPISGHRSVSWYQQTPGQGLQFLFEYFSETQRNKGNFPGRFSGRQFSNSRSEMNVSTLELGDSALYLCASSLARKIGTGDLNTGELFFGEGSRLTVL.